This T cell receptor (beta chain) was identified in a study of CD8 T cells in Susac syndrome. Germline CDR1 reads LGHDT; CDR2 reads YNNKEL (reference sequence). V was cut by 1 base and J by 7 bases, with 19 bases left in between. There are 16 residues in the CDR3. The study's findings and limits: The study recognized that its TCR sequencing and HLA analysis covered a relatively small number of individuals.

Of note for this clonotype: Antigen specificity is unknown.

Reverse transcription of 0.5 to 1 ug RNA was carried out with random hexamers. TCRdb redid the calling of the immunoSEQ multiplex PCR reads with MiXCR, one entry per CDR3 protein. The repertoire holds more than 250,000 distinct CDR3 sequences, with approximately 90% as singletons. This chain joins TRBV3-1 and TRBJ1-2, with no clear D. Sequencing input: CD4+ T cells from PBMCs. The TCR originated in a human donor with multiple sclerosis. The CDR3 nucleotides read TGTGCCAGCAGCCAAGGAGGTACAGCCCTTCTATCTGGCTACACCTTC. Protein: CASSQGGTALLSGYTF.